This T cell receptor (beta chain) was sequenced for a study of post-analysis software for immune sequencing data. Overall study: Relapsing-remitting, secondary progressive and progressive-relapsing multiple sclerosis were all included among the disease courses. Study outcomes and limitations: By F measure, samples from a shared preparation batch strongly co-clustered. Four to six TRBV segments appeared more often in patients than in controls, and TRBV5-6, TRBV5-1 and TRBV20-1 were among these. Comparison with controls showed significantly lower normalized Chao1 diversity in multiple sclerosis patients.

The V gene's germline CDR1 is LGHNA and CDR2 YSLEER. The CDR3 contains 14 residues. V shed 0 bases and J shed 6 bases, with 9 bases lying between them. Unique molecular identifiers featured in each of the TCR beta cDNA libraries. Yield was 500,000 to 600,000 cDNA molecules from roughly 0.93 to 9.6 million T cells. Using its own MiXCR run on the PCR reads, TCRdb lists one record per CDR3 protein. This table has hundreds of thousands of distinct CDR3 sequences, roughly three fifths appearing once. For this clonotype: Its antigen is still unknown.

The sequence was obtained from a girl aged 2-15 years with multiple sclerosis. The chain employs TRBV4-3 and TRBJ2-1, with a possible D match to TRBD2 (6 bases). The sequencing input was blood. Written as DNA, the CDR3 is TGCGCCAGCAGCCAAGACCTAGCGATCAATGAGCAGTTCTTC. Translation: CASSQDLAINEQFF.